This entry describes one T cell receptor (beta chain). This clonotype was counted at least ten times. There is no known antigen for this receptor. The sample holds no much larger clone one base away, and base qualities are not on file. From the second PCR step on, the TCR alpha and beta chain libraries were amplified in separate reactions. The CMV status of each donor was determined by measuring IFNgamma production from CD4+ T cells after fresh PBMCs had been stimulated overnight with CMV viral lysate. CD4 T cells were positively selected using Miltenyi beads, after which CD8 T cells were positively selected from the CD4-negative fraction. Cells stained for CD3, CD4, CD8, CD45RA, CD27 and a live/dead dye were sorted on a BD Aria II into four subsets by CD45RA and CD27. Blood came from a few healthy volunteers, each fractionated into CD4 and CD8 T cells and then into four differentiation subsets. Around 120 ml of peripheral blood was collected from each donor, and PBMC were isolated from the blood using Ficoll-Paque PLUS density-gradient centrifugation. The sorted cells were lysed in RLT buffer, after which RNA was extracted using a Qiagen RNeasy kit and kept at -80 degrees C.

These data originate in a study of naive and memory T cell subsets (TCRdb year 2017). As for the study more broadly: An open-source, UMI-based TCR alpha and beta sequencing pipeline was applied to sorted naive and memory peripheral blood T cell subsets. The results of the functional CMV T cell responses matched the IgG serology results in every case. RNA was DNase-treated and reverse transcribed with TCR constant-region primers, mostly using SuperScript III. The study at large found these results: Each clonotype was defined as a single alpha or beta chain sequence rather than as a paired alpha/beta receptor. The abundance of TCRs followed a power law with an exponent that differed between naive and memory subsets yet stayed consistent across the three individuals. RNA-based TCR counts may be influenced by expression changes linked to T cell activation and differentiation. Once error correction was done, more than 90% of naive TCR sequences showed up just once, which made the naive abundance distributions much steeper than those of the memory subsets. Gini index rose and Shannon and inverse Simpson diversity fell from naive through CM, EM and EMRA in both CD4 and CD8 cells. The repertoire findings for the naive and memory subsets could not be validated against a ground truth because none was available.

Trimming takes 2 bases off V and 4 bases off J; junction bases not matched to a gene: 10. Spanning cysteine to phenylalanine, the CDR3 consists of 16 amino acids. Of all the DNA, just the CDR3 is kept, 48 bases in frame from base 1. The CDR1 and CDR2 encoded by the germline V gene are MNHEY and SVGEGT. Library preparation employed UMI-ligation and nested PCR. To cover both TRBC1 and TRBC2, the beta constant-region primer consisted of an equimolar mix of two oligonucleotides. A single-stranded oligonucleotide containing the SP2 primer and a 12-nucleotide UMI was joined to the 3' end of the cDNA by T4 RNA ligase 1. Four rounds of PCR, combining the SP2 primer with nested alpha and beta constant-region primers, were used to amplify the ligated cDNA. The ligation reaction was kept at 16 degrees C for about 20-24 hours. To avoid over-amplification, PCR2 was usually performed as a SYBR Green qPCR and halted once a predetermined threshold was reached. Agencourt AMPure XP magnetic beads were used for all purifications after the first. Library quantification was done by Qubit, followed by a TapeStation check on which the main peak was expected at around 650 bp. Pooled libraries were sequenced on an Illumina MiSeq using v2 2x251 paired-end kits, and typically roughly 1-2.1 million reads were obtained per sample. Libraries were pooled at approximately 3.7 nM per sample, and about 4.5-7% PhiX was added to improve cluster recognition. The study's processing was this. FASTQ reads processed by Demultiplexor were assigned V and J genes by Decombinator through tag matching that tolerated a single base-pair mismatch. UMIs were used by Collapsinator to correct both sequencing errors and frequency errors arising from PCR heterogeneity. TCRs were translated and CDR3s were extracted from the conserved cysteine to the FGXG phenylalanine by CDR3Translator, with non-productive sequences being flagged. Gini, Shannon entropy and inverse Simpson indices were computed after subsampling the repertoires to the same number of UMI-defined TCRs. Within the linear range, a power law was fitted by maximum likelihood to the distributions of clonotype abundance. For one naive CD8 sample, the pipeline and MIGEC produced similar UMI counts, unique TCR numbers and clonal distributions. The repertoires were searched for approximately 7,000 CMV-associated CDR3 sequences that had been compiled from VDJdb and a published dataset. TCRdb's own reprocessing of the public reads used fastp at Q25 and MiXCR and kept productive beta chains. Records with the same CDR3 protein are collapsed into one entry carrying the most frequent genes and DNA. It is TCRdb's table, rather than the study itself, that gives the V and J calls and clone size. The sample table shows 81,000 or so distinct CDR3 sequences, and 7% are seen once. Jointly, the top ten make up roughly 1.5% of the sample.

The TCR was taken from a human donor in good health. The sequencing sample was made of central memory CD4+ T cells from blood. The sample's cell subset or site label, decoded: central memory, CD45RA- CD27+. The V and J segments used are TRBV6-2 or TRBV6-3 and TRBJ1-2; 7 junctional bases match TRBD1. CDR3 protein: CASSYVPLRDSYGYTF. The DNA is TGTGCCAGCAGTTACGTGCCCCTCCGGGACAGCTATGGCTACACCTTC.